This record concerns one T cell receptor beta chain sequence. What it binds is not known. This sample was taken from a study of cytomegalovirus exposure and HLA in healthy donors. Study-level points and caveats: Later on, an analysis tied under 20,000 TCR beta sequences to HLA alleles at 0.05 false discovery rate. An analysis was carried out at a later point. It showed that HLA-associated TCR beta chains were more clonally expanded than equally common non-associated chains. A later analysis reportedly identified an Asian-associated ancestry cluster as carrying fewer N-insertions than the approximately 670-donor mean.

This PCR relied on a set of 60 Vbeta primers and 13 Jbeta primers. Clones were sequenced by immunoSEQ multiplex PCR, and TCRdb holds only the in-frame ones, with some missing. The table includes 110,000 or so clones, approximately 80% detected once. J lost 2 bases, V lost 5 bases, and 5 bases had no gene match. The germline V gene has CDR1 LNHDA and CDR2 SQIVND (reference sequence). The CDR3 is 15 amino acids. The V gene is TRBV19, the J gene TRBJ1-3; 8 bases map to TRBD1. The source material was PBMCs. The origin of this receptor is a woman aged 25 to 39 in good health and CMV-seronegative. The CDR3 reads CASSPNRGTGNTIYF. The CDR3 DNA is TGTGCCAGTAGTCCTAACAGGGGGACTGGAAACACCATATATTTT.